The clone carrying this T cell receptor (beta chain) was counted many times. TCR beta cDNA was prepared out of about 510 ng total RNA by means of a constant-region primer. Libraries covering TCR beta were generated through three nested multiplex PCR rounds (using a slightly modified ARM-PCR). TCRdb re-analysed the multiplex PCR reads in MiXCR, keeping a single row per CDR3 protein. This table holds some 320,000 distinct CDR3 sequences, approximately 60% found once. These data originate in a study of tumor-infiltrating lymphocytes in primary liver carcinoma. Unsorted whole blood served as the source of blood RNA, and germline DNA was extracted as well. The sequence came from a man aged 35 to 55 with primary liver carcinoma and hepatitis B virus infection. Source material: peripheral blood.

Here the CDR3 reads CASSYSEGDEQFF. The CDR3 nucleotides are TGTGCCAGCAGTTACTCTGAGGGCGATGAGCAGTTCTTC. The chain recombines TRBV6-5 with TRBJ2-1; D perhaps matches TRBD2 (5 bases). CDR1 and CDR2 (germline): MNHEY, SVGAGI. The CDR3 sequence is 13 residues long. Trimming removed 0 bases from V and 8 bases from J, with 8 bases in between.